The source of this T cell receptor beta chain is a study of blood T cell repertoires in COVID-19. About the research overall: PBMCs, B-cell-depleted T cells, or T cells were the source of the cDNA or gDNA that made up the material.

This clone was seen once. In the authors' methods: Amplification of reference gene primers provided the estimated nucleated cell counts. The method was immunoSEQ multiplex PCR; TCRdb's version includes in-frame clones alone and lacks a portion of them. The V and J calls and clone size come from that table; D and trimming were worked out from the DNA. The repertoire consists of 200,000 to 300,000 clones, with 84% occurring once and the leading ten covering about 2.3%. Material for sequencing was peripheral blood. This sequence originates from a man aged 35-49 years who had recovered from COVID-19.

CDR3 in amino acids: CAISQAYNNQPQHF. CDR3 bases: TGTGCCATCAGTCAGGCGTATAACAATCAGCCCCAGCATTTT. The V call is TRBV10-3, the J call TRBJ1-5; no clear D gene. The CDR3 runs to 14 residues. Germline V gene lookup returns CDR1 ENHRY and CDR2 SYGVKD. The ends were cut back, 5 bases at V and 3 bases at J, with 11 bases in the middle.